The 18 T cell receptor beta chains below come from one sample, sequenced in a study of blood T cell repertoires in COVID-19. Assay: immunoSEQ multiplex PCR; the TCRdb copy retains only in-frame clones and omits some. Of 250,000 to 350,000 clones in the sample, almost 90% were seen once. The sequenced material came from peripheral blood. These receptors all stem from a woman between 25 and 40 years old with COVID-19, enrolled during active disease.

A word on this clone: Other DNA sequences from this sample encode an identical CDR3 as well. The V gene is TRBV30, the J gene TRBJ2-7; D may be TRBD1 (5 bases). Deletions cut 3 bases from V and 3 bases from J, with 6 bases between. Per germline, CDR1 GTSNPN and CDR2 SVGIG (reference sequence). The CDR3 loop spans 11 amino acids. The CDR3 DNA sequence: TGTGCCTGGAGGCAGGGCTACGAGCAGTACTTC. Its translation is CAWRQGYEQYF.

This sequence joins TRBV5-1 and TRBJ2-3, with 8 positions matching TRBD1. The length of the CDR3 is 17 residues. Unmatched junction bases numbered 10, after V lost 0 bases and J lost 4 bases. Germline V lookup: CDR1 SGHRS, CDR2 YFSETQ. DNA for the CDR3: TGCGCCAGCAGCTTGGGTCGGACAGGGAAACTATCAGATACGCAGTATTTT. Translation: CASSLGRTGKLSDTQYF.

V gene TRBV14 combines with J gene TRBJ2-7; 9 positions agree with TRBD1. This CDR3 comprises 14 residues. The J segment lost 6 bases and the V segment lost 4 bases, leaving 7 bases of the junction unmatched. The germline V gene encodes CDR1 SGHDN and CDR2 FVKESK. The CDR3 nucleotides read TGTGCCAGCAGCCCGGGACAGGGATTTGGCGAGCAGTACTTC. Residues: CASSPGQGFGEQYF.

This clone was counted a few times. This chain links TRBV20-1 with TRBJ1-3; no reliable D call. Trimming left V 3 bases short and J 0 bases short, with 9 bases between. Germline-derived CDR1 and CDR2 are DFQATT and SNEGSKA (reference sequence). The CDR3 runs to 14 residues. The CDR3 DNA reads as TGCAGTGCTAGTATCGGTAGCTCTGGAAACACCATATATTTT. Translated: CSASIGSSGNTIYF.

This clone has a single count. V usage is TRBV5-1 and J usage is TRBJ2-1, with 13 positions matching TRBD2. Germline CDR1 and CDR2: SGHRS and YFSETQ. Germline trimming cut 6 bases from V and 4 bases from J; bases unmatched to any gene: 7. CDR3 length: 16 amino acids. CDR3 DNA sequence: TGCGCCAGCACCCAACAGGGACTAGCGGGGTACAATGAGCAGTTCTTC. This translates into CASTQQGLAGYNEQFF.

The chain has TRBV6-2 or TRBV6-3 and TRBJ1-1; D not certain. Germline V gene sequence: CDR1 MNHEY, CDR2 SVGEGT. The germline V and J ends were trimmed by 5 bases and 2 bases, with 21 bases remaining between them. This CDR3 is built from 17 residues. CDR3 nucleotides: TGTGCCAGCAGTGCCCTCCAGGTCCGGACGGGAAACACTGAAGCTTTCTTT. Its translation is CASSALQVRTGNTEAFF.

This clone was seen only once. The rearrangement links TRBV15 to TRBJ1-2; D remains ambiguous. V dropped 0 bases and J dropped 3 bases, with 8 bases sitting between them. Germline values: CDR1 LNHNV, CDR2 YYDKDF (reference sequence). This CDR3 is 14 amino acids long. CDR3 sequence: CATSRDRRDYGYTF. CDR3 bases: TGTGCCACCAGCAGAGATCGGCGGGACTATGGCTACACCTTC.

CDR3 amino acids: CASSFQLAGEETQYF. CDR3 nucleotides: TGTGCCAGTAGTTTCCAACTAGCGGGAGAAGAGACCCAGTACTTC. V and J are TRBV19 and TRBJ2-5; 11 nucleotides line up with TRBD2. The junction had 5 bases not matched to a gene; V was cut back by 5 bases and J by 3 bases. The CDR3 runs 15 residues. Germline V gives CDR1 LNHDA, CDR2 SQIVND (reference sequence).

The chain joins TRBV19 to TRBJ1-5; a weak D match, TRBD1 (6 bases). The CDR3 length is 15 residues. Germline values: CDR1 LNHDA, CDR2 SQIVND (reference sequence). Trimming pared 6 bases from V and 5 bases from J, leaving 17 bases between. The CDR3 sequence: CASRASQGPHQPQHF. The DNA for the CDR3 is TGTGCCAGTAGAGCTTCTCAGGGGCCCCATCAGCCCCAGCATTTT.

CDR3 bases: TGTGCCAGCAGCTTAGCGATGCTAGCGGATACGCAGTATTTT. It yields the protein CASSLAMLADTQYF. This chain uses TRBV7-9 with TRBJ2-3, with D perhaps matching TRBD2 (6 bases). The CDR3 length is 14 residues. V lost 0 bases and J 6 bases, leaving 10 bases between the germline ends. Germline V CDR1 and CDR2: SEHNR, FQNEAQ (reference sequence).

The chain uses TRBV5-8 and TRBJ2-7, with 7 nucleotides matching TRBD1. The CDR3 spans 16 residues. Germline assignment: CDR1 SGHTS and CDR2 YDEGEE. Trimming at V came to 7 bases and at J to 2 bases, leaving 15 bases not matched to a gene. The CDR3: CASADGPGQWPYEQYF. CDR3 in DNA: TGTGCCAGCGCGGATGGTCCGGGACAGTGGCCCTACGAGCAGTACTTC.

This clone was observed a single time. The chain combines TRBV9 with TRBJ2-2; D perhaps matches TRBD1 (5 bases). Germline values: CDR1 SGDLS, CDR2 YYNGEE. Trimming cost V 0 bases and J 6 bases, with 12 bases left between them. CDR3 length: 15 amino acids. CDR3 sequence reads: CASSVGQLSPGELFF. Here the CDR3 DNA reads TGTGCCAGCAGCGTAGGACAGCTTTCACCCGGGGAGCTGTTTTTT.

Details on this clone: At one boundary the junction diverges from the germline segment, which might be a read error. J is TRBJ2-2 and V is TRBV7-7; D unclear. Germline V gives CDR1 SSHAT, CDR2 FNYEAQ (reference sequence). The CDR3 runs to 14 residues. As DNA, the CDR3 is TGTGCTAGCAGCTTGTCAGTTAACACCGGGGAGCTGTTTTTT. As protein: CASSLSVNTGELFF.

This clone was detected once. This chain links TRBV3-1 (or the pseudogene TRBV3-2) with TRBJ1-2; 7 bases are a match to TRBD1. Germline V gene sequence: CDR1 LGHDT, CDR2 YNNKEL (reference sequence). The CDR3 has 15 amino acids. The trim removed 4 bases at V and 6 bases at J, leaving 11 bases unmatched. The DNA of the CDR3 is TGTGCCAGCAGCCGAGTAGGGGGCGCAAGGAATGGCTACACCTTC. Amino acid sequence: CASSRVGGARNGYTF.

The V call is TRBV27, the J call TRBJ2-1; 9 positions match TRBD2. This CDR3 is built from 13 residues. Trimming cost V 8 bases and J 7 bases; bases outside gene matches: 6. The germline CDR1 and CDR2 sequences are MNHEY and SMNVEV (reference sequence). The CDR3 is CASGRGLANEQFF. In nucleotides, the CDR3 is TGTGCCAGCGGGCGGGGACTAGCTAATGAGCAGTTCTTC.

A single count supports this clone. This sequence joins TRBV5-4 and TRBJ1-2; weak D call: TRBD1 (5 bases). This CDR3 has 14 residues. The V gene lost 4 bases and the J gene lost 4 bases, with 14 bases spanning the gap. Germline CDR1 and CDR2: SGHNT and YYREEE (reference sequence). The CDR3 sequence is CASSPPGYGYGYTF. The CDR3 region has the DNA TGTGCCAGCAGCCCGCCAGGGTATGGCTATGGCTACACCTTC.

The CDR3 sequence is CASSSTGRGSYEQYF. The CDR3 coding sequence is TGTGCCAGCAGCTCGACGGGCAGGGGATCCTACGAGCAGTACTTC. V gene TRBV7-9 combines with J gene TRBJ2-7; D is possibly TRBD1 (6 bases). The CDR3 totals 15 residues. From germline, CDR1 is SEHNR and CDR2 FQNEAQ (reference sequence). Trimming stripped 4 bases from V and 1 base from J, with 14 bases between.

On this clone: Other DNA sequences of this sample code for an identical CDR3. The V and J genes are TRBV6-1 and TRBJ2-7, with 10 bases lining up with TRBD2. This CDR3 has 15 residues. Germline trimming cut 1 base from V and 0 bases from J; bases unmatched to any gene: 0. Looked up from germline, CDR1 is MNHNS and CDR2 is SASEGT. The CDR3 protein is CASSEGTSGSYEQYF. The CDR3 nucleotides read TGTGCCAGCAGTGAAGGGACTAGCGGCTCCTACGAGCAGTACTTC.